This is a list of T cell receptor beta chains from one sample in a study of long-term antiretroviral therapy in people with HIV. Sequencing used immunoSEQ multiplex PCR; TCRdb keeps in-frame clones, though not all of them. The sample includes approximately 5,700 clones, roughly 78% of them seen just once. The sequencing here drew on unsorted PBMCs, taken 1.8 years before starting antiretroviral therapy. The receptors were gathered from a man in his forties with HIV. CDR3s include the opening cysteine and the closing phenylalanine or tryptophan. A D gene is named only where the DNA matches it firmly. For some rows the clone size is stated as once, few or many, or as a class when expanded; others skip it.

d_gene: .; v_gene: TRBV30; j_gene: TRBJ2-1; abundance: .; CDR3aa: CAWGDTLYNEQFF; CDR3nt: TGTGCCTGGGGGGACACTCTCTACAATGAGCAGTTCTTC
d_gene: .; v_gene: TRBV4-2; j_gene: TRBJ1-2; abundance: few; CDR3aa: CASSQETQNYGYTF; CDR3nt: TGTGCCAGCAGCCAAGAAACACAGAACTATGGCTACACCTTC
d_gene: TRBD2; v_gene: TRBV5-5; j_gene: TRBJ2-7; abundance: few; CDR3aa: CASSDLLAGGTYEQYF; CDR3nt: TGTGCCAGCAGCGACCTACTAGCGGGAGGAACTTACGAGCAGTACTTC
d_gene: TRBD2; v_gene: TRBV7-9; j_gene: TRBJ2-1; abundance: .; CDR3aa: CASSLVASGTGNEQFF; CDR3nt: TGTGCCAGCAGCTTAGTGGCTAGCGGGACGGGCAATGAGCAGTTCTTC
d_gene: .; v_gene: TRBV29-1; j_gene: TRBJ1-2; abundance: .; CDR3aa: CSVEDRTYGLGYTF; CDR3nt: TGCAGCGTTGAAGATAGGACATACGGTCTCGGCTACACCTTC
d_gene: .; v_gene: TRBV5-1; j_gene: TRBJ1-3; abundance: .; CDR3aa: CASSPDSGNTIYF; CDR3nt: TGCGCCAGCAGCCCGGACAGTGGAAACACCATATATTTT
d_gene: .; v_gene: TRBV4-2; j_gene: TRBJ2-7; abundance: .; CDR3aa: CASSQEWPGLNGEQYF; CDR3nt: TGTGCCAGCAGCCAAGAGTGGCCGGGACTTAATGGCGAGCAGTACTTC
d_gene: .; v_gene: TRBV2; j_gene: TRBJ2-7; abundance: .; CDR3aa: CASSGAPGFSEQYF; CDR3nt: TGTGCCAGCAGTGGGGCCCCTGGTTTTTCCGAGCAGTACTTC
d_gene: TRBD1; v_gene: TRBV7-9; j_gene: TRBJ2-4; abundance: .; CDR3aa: CASSPRDRGHIQYF; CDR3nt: TGTGCCAGCAGCCCCCGGGACAGGGGTCACATTCAGTACTTC
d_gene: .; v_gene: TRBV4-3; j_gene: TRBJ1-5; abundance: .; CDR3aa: CASSQDQGGAQPQHF; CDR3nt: TGCGCCAGCAGCCAAGATCAAGGGGGGGCTCAGCCCCAGCATTTT
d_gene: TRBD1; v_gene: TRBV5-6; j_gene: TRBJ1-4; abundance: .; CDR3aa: CASSSMIRQGELFF; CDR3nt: TGTGCCAGCAGCTCCATGATACGGCAGGGGGAACTGTTTTTT
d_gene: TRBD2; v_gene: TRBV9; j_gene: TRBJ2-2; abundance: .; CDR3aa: CASSLVAGPNTGELFF; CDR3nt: TGTGCCAGCAGCTTGGTAGCGGGACCGAACACCGGGGAGCTGTTTTTT
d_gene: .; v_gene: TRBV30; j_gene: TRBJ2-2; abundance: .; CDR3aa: CAWRLGDTGELFF; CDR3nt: TGTGCCTGGCGACTAGGCGACACCGGGGAGCTGTTTTTT
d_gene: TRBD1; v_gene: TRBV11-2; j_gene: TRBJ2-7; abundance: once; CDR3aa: CASSLEGQGTYEQYF; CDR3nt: TGTGCCAGCAGCTTAGAGGGACAGGGAACCTACGAGCAGTACTTC
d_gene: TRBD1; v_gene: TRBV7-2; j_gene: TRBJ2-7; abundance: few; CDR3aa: CASSSTLGQGLYEQYF; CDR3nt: TGTGCCAGCAGCTCTACCCTGGGACAGGGCCTGTACGAGCAGTACTTC
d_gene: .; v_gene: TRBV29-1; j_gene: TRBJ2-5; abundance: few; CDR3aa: CSVLLGTQYF; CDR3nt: TGCAGCGTCCTCCTAGGGACCCAGTACTTC
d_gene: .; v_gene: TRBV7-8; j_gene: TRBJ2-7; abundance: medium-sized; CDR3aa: CASSLLVPEQYF; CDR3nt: TGTGCCAGCAGCTTACTAGTACCCGAGCAGTACTTC
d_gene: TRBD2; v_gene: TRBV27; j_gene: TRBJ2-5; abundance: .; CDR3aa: CASSLLATSGRLETQYF; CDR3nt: TGTGCCAGCAGTTTATTAGCAACTAGCGGGAGGTTGGAGACCCAGTACTTC
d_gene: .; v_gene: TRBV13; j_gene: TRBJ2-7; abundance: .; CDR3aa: CASSFRGGYSYEQYF; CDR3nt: TGTGCCAGCAGCTTCCGGGGCGGGTACTCCTACGAGCAGTACTTC
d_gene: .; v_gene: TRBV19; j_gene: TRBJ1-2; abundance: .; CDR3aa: CASSIKTSYGYTF; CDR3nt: TGTGCCAGTAGTATCAAGACAAGCTATGGCTACACCTTC
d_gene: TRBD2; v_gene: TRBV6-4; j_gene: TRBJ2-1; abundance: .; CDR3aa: CASSDSTSGSNEQFF; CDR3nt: TGTGCCAGCAGTGACTCGACTAGCGGGAGCAATGAGCAGTTCTTC
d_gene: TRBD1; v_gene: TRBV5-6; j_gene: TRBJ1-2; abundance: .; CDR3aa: CASRPGQTDGYTF; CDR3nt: TGTGCCAGCAGGCCGGGACAGACAGATGGCTACACCTTC
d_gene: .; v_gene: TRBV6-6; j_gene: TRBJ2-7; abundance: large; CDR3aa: CASSYSENEQYF; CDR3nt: TGTGCCAGCAGTTACTCTGAAAACGAGCAGTACTTC
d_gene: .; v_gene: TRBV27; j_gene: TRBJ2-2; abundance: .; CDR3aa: CASSLSAGELFF; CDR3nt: TGTGCCAGCAGTTTATCCGCCGGGGAGCTGTTTTTT
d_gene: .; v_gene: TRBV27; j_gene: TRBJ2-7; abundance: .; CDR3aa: CASMRGNEQYF; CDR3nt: TGTGCCAGCATGCGCGGGAACGAGCAGTACTTC
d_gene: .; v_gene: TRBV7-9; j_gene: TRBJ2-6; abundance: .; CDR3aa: CASSLIGQNSGANVLTF; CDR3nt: TGTGCCAGCAGCTTAATCGGACAGAACTCTGGGGCCAACGTCCTGACTTTC
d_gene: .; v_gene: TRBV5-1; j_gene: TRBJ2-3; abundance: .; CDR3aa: CASSLRAVSTDTQYF; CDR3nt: TGCGCCAGCAGCTTGAGAGCGGTTAGCACAGATACGCAGTATTTT
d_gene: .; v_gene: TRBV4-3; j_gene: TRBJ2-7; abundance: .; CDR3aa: CASSQDTVRSYEQYF; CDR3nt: TGCGCCAGCAGCCAAGATACAGTCCGCTCCTACGAGCAGTACTTC
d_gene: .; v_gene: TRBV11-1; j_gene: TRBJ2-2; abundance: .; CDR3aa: CASSLGYTGELFF; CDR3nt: TGTGCCAGCAGCTTAGGGTATACCGGGGAGCTGTTTTTT
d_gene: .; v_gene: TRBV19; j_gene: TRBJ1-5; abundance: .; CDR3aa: CASRPGNNQPQHF; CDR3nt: TGTGCCAGTAGGCCAGGGAACAATCAGCCCCAGCATTTT
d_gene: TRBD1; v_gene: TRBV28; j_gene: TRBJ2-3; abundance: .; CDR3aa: CASSSGGEGTDTQYF; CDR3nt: TGTGCCAGCAGTTCAGGGGGTGAAGGCACAGATACGCAGTATTTT
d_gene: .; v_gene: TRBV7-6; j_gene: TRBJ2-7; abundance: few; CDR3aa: CASSFGRQGIYEQYF; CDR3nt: TGTGCCAGCAGCTTCGGGAGACAGGGAATCTACGAGCAGTACTTC
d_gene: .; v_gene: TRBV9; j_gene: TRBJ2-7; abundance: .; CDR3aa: CASSAGTQWHEQYF; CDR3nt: TGTGCCAGCAGCGCCGGGACCCAATGGCACGAGCAGTACTTC
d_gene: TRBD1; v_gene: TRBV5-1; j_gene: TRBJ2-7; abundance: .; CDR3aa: CASSSGQGVMEQYF; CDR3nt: TGCGCCAGCAGCTCGGGACAGGGAGTGATGGAGCAGTACTTC
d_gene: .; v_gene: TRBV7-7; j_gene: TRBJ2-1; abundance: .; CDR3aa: CASSSRGASYNEQFF; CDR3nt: TGTGCCAGCAGCTCCCGGGGGGCTTCCTACAATGAGCAGTTCTTC
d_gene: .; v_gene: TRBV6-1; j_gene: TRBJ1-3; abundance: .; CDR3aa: CASSNREGPGNTIYF; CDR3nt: TGTGCCAGCAGTAACAGGGAAGGGCCTGGAAACACCATATATTTT
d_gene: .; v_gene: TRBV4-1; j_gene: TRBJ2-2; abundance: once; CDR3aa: CASSQDLAPGVTGELFF; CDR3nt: TGCGCCAGCAGCCAAGATCTAGCCCCGGGGGTCACCGGGGAGCTGTTTTTT
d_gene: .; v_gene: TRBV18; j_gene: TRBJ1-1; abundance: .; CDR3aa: CASSPSTGRTEAFF; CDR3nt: TGTGCCAGCTCACCCAGTACAGGTCGGACTGAAGCTTTCTTT
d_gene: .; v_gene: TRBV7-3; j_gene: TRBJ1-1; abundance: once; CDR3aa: CASSSLGGDTEAFF; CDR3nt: TGTGCCAGCAGCTCTTTAGGGGGGGACACTGAAGCTTTCTTT
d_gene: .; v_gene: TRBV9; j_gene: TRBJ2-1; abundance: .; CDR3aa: CASSVSRVNEQFF; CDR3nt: TGTGCCAGCAGCGTCTCCAGGGTAAATGAGCAGTTCTTC
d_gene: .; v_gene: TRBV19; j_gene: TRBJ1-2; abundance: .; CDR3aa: CASSVPGLTDYGYTF; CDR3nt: TGTGCCAGTAGCGTACCAGGGTTAACGGACTATGGCTACACCTTC
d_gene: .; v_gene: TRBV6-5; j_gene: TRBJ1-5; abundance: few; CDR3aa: CASGNNQPQHF; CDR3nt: TGTGCCAGCGGGAACAATCAGCCCCAGCATTTT
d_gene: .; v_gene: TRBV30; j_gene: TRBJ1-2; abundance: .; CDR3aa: CAWTTQPGFGYTF; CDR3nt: TGTGCCTGGACCACACAACCAGGGTTCGGCTACACCTTC
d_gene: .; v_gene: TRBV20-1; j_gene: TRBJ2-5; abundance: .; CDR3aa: CSATLPLGQYF; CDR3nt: TGCAGTGCTACCCTACCTCTGGGCCAGTACTTC
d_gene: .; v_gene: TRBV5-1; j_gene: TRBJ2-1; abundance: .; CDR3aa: CASSLVPVNEQFF; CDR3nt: TGCGCCAGCAGCTTGGTCCCTGTCAATGAGCAGTTCTTC
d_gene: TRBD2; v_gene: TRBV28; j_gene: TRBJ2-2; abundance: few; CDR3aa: CASNSREWQTGELFF; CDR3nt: TGTGCCAGCAATTCGCGGGAGTGGCAAACCGGGGAGCTGTTTTTT
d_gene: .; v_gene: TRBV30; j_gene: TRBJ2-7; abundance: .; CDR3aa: CAWTRGRDYEQYF; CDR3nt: TGTGCCTGGACACGGGGGCGGGACTACGAGCAGTACTTC
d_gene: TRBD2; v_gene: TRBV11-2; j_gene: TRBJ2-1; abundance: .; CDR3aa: CASTLPPWRERYNEQFF; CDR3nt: TGTGCCAGCACTTTACCGCCCTGGCGGGAGCGCTACAATGAGCAGTTCTTC
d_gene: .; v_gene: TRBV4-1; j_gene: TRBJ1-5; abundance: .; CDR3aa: CASSQDAGGWGNQPQHF; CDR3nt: TGCGCCAGCAGCCAAGACGCAGGAGGTTGGGGCAATCAGCCCCAGCATTTT
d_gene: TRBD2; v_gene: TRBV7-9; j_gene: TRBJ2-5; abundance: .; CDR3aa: CASTGGRTGETQYF; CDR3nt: TGTGCCAGCACCGGCGGGAGAACGGGGGAGACCCAGTACTTC